Listed below are T cell receptor beta chains from one sample, sequenced in a study of blood T cell repertoires in COVID-19. Method: immunoSEQ multiplex PCR; TCRdb's copy keeps in-frame clones and lacks some. The table includes about 150,000 clones, under 85% detected once. The sequenced material came from peripheral blood. The receptors here all came from a woman of 80 years or more with acute or convalescent COVID-19. Each CDR3 is given with its conserved first and last residue. Fields, in order: clone size, D gene, V gene, J gene, CDR3 DNA, CDR3 protein. The D gene is left open where the match is weak. Where a row states a size, it is once, few, many or the class of an expanded clone; other rows omit it.

NA	NA	TRBV27	TRBJ2-5	TGTGCCAGCAGTCCTCGACAGGCCCTGCAAGAGACCCAGTACTTC	CASSPRQALQETQYF
NA	NA	TRBV7-2	TRBJ1-1	TGTGCCAGCAGCTTGTCTCTAGCTGAAGCTTTCTTT	CASSLSLAEAFF
NA	NA	TRBV29-1	TRBJ2-7	TGCAGCGTCGAAGGGACAACCTACGAGCAGTACTTC	CSVEGTTYEQYF
NA	TRBD2	TRBV4-3	TRBJ2-7	TGCGCCAGCAGCCAGAAACTAGCGGGGGGTTACGAGCAGTACTTC	CASSQKLAGGYEQYF
few	TRBD1	TRBV5-4	TRBJ2-5	TGTGCCAGCAGCTTGGGGATGACAGGGGGCGGAGAGACCCAGTACTTC	CASSLGMTGGGETQYF
NA	TRBD1	TRBV2	TRBJ1-2	TGTGCCAGCTTAGGACAGGGAGAAGGGGGCTACACCTTC	CASLGQGEGGYTF
NA	NA	TRBV18	TRBJ2-2	TGTGCCAGCTCACCAAGTTCGGGTGACAGCACCGGGGAGCTGTTTTTT	CASSPSSGDSTGELFF
NA	NA	TRBV7-2	TRBJ1-2	TGTGCCAGCAGCTTAGCGCAGGTTCGAGGGTATGGCTACACCTTC	CASSLAQVRGYGYTF
NA	NA	TRBV19	TRBJ2-3	TGTGCCAGTAGTAAGATGGCGGGCTCCACAGATACGCAGTATTTT	CASSKMAGSTDTQYF
NA	TRBD1	TRBV2	TRBJ2-1	TGTGCCACGGACAGGGGGCTCTACAATGAGCAGTTCTTC	CATDRGLYNEQFF
NA	TRBD1	TRBV2	TRBJ1-1	TGTGCCAGCAGTCTAGACAGGGAGACTGAAGCTTTCTTT	CASSLDRETEAFF
NA	NA	TRBV5-1	TRBJ2-3	TGCGCCAGCAGCTTCAAATCATGGGCTCCCATATCCAGCACAGATACGCAGTATTTT	CASSFKSWAPISSTDTQYF
NA	NA	TRBV7-9	TRBJ1-3	TGTGCCAGCAGCTTAACAGTCTCTGGAAACAGCATATATTTT	CASSLTVSGNSIYF
NA	NA	TRBV2	TRBJ1-2	TGTGCCAGCAGTGCGGATCAGGGTGGCTACACCTTC	CASSADQGGYTF
NA	TRBD1	TRBV19	TRBJ1-2	TGTGCCAGTAGGACGACAGGGACCCTCTATGGCTACACCTTC	CASRTTGTLYGYTF
NA	TRBD1	TRBV7-6	TRBJ1-6	TGTGCCAGCAGCTTAGCGGACAGGCAATCCGATTCACCCCTCCACTTT	CASSLADRQSDSPLHF
NA	NA	TRBV5-1	TRBJ1-2	TGCGCCAGCAGCTTGGTTGTAGGGGAAAACTATGGCTACACCTTC	CASSLVVGENYGYTF
NA	NA	TRBV7-6	TRBJ2-5	TGTGCCAGCAGCCTACGCGGGTCTTTTGTGGAGACCCAGTACTTC	CASSLRGSFVETQYF
NA	NA	TRBV9	TRBJ2-3	TGTGCCAGCAGCGTCAGACAGGACACAGATACGCAGTATTTT	CASSVRQDTDTQYF
NA	NA	TRBV29-1	TRBJ2-3	TGCAGCGCCGGGGGGCGGGTAGATACGCAGTATTTT	CSAGGRVDTQYF
few	TRBD1	TRBV19	TRBJ1-1	TGTGCCAGTAGTAAGGGGACAGGGGGCGCCGGGACTGAAGCTTTCTTT	CASSKGTGGAGTEAFF
few	TRBD2	TRBV30	TRBJ2-1	TGTGCCTGGACCTCGACTAGCGGGGCCTACAATGAGCAGTTCTTC	CAWTSTSGAYNEQFF
NA	NA	TRBV30	TRBJ1-5	TGTGCCTGGAGTCCAGGGGTAAGGCAGCCCCAGCATTTT	CAWSPGVRQPQHF
NA	NA	TRBV5-1	TRBJ1-4	TGCGCCAGCAGCCGCGGGACTCTCGATGAAAAACTGTTTTTT	CASSRGTLDEKLFF
NA	TRBD1	TRBV11-2	TRBJ1-6	TGTGCCAGCAGCTTACGGGACAGGAATAATTCACCCCTCCACTTT	CASSLRDRNNSPLHF
NA	NA	TRBV15	TRBJ1-2	TGTGCCACCAGCAGAGAAGGGAGGGCTGGCTACACCTTC	CATSREGRAGYTF